This passage covers 11 T cell receptor beta chains from one sample sequenced in a study of cytomegalovirus exposure and HLA in healthy donors. This PCR relied on a set of 60 Vbeta primers and 13 Jbeta primers. The table came from immunoSEQ multiplex PCR; TCRdb's copy has only in-frame clones and leaves some out. The sample has under 85,000 clones, 65% to 70% seen once; the top ten hold 11%. Sample: PBMCs. Every receptor here comes from a woman aged 25 to 45 in good health and CMV-seronegative.

DNA for the CDR3: TGTGCCAGCAGTTTAGAATCCGGAACAGGGGCCGGGGAGCTGTTTTTT. Its protein is CASSLESGTGAGELFF. This chain joins TRBV6-6 and TRBJ2-2; 7 bases match TRBD1. Germline CDR1 MNHNY, CDR2 SVGAGI (reference sequence). V was clipped by 4 bases and J by 6 bases; unmatched bases: 11. The CDR3 has 16 amino acids.

This sequence joins TRBV2 and TRBJ2-7; 9 bases are shared with TRBD1. The CDR3 is 15 residues long. The germline V gene has CDR1 SNHLY and CDR2 FYNNEI. J lost 0 bases, V lost 4 bases, and 4 bases had no gene match. The CDR3 sequence is CASSGGQGHSYEQYF. The CDR3 coding sequence is TGTGCCAGCAGTGGGGGACAGGGCCACTCCTACGAGCAGTACTTC.

The chain couples TRBV5-6 to TRBJ2-1; 9 positions match TRBD1. The V segment lost 3 bases and the J segment 0 bases; nucleotides outside the gene matches: 4. CDR3 length: 16 residues. The germline V gene encodes CDR1 SGHDT and CDR2 YYEEEE. The CDR3 DNA reads TGTGCCAGCAGCTCGGGGGGACAGGGCTCCTACAATGAGCAGTTCTTC. It codes for CASSSGGQGSYNEQFF.

V is TRBV7-2 and J is TRBJ2-2; the D gene is possibly TRBD2 (6 bases). In germline, CDR1 is SGHTA, CDR2 FQGNSA. CDR3 length: 16 residues. Trimming shortened V by 5 bases and J by 1 base, and 14 bases separated the two germline ends. The CDR3 sequence: CASSPAGTVNTGELFF. In DNA, the CDR3 is TGTGCCAGCAGCCCGGCGGGGACCGTGAACACCGGGGAGCTGTTTTTT.

This chain connects TRBV15 to TRBJ2-3; 7 nucleotides line up with TRBD2. The CDR3 loop spans 15 amino acids. The V gene's germline CDR1 is LNHNV and CDR2 YYDKDF (reference sequence). The V gene end was trimmed by 7 bases and the J gene end by 0 bases; junction bases not matched to a gene: 7. The CDR3, as DNA: TGTGCCACCAAGGCTCCGCGGGGGAGCACAGATACGCAGTATTTT. This encodes CATKAPRGSTDTQYF.

Here the CDR3 reads CASSEIGGGNQPQHF. As DNA, the CDR3 is TGTGCCAGCAGTGAGATAGGGGGCGGAAATCAGCCCCAGCATTTT. The rearrangement links TRBV2 to TRBJ1-5; 7 nucleotides agree with TRBD1. The CDR3 length is 15 residues. V lost 3 bases to trimming and J lost 4 bases; unmatched junction nucleotides: 6. Germline-derived CDR1 and CDR2 are SNHLY and FYNNEI.

This clone was counted once. V usage is TRBV7-8 and J usage is TRBJ1-1, with a tentative D call TRBD1 (6 bases). Deletions cut 7 bases from V and 10 bases from J, with 25 bases between. CDR1 is SGHVS, CDR2 FQNEAQ, per germline. The CDR3 totals 15 residues. CDR3: CASTNTGGYRGGAFF. The CDR3 nucleotides are TGTGCCAGCACGAACACTGGGGGGTATAGGGGGGGAGCTTTCTTT.

The V gene is TRBV7-9, the J gene TRBJ1-2; 9 bases match TRBD1. Germline trimming cut 7 bases from V and 0 bases from J; bases unmatched to any gene: 6. This CDR3 spans 15 amino acids. The germline V gene encodes CDR1 SEHNR and CDR2 FQNEAQ (reference sequence). The CDR3 is CASTSWDRANYGYTF. CDR3 in DNA: TGTGCCAGCACCTCCTGGGACAGGGCTAACTATGGCTACACCTTC.

This clone was found a few times. Here the CDR3 reads CASSEAVTAAFF. The DNA for the CDR3 is TGTGCCAGCAGTGAAGCGGTGACAGCGGCTTTCTTT. The chain joins TRBV6-1 to TRBJ1-1; tentatively, D is TRBD1 (5 bases). V gave up 0 bases and J gave up 11 bases, with 10 bases separating them. This CDR3 contains 12 residues. Germline lookup yields CDR1 MNHNS and CDR2 SASEGT.

V is TRBV27 and J is TRBJ1-5; 11 bases are a match to TRBD1. This CDR3 comprises 16 residues. Germline values: CDR1 MNHEY, CDR2 SMNVEV (reference sequence). Trimming took 2 bases from V and 7 from J; bases not matched to a gene: 7. The CDR3 here is CASSLAGTGGGQPQHF. The CDR3 DNA follows: TGTGCCAGCAGTTTAGCCGGGACAGGGGGTGGGCAGCCCCAGCATTTT.

The chain links TRBV2 to TRBJ2-7; TRBD1 might be the D (5 bases). The CDR3 length is 15 residues. Germline V CDR1 and CDR2: SNHLY, FYNNEI. V gave up 6 bases and J gave up 1 base, with 16 bases separating them. The CDR3 nucleotides read TGTGCCAGCAGCGCCGACAGTCCGTGGTCCTACGAGCAGTACTTC. Encoded protein: CASSADSPWSYEQYF. The full variable domain, in which reference TRBV2 and TRBJ2-7 provide the parts outside the CDR3, is EPEVTQTPSHQVTQMGQEVILRCVPISNHLYFYWYRQILGQKVEFLVSFYNNEISEKSEIFDDQFSVERPDGSNFTLKIRSTKLEDSAMYFCASSADSPWSYEQYFGPGTRLTVT.